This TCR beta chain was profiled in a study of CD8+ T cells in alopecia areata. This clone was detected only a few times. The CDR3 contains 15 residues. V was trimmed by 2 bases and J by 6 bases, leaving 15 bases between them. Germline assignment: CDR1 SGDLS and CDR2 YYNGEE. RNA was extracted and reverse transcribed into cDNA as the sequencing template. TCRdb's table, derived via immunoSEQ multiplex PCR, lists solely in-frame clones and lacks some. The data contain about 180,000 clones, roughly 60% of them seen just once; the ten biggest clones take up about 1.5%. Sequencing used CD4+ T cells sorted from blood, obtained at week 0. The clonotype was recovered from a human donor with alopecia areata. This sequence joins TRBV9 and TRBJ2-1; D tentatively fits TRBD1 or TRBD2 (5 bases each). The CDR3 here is CASSVGTLGRNEQFF. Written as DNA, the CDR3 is TGTGCCAGCAGCGTGGGGACCCTCGGCCGCAATGAGCAGTTCTTC. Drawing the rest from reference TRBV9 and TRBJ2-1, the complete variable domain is DSGVTQTPKHLITATGQRVTLRCSPRSGDLSVYWYQQSLDQGLQFLIQYYNGEERAKGNILERFSAQQFPDLHSELNLSSLELGDSALYFCASSVGTLGRNEQFFGPGTRLTVL.